Reported below is one T cell receptor beta chain. The data were obtained in a study of blood T cell repertoires in COVID-19. The repertoire was sequenced with immunoSEQ multiplex PCR; TCRdb's copy has only in-frame clones and lacks some. The sample holds under 200,000 clones, 70% to 90% seen once. The receptor was derived from a man aged 40-49 years with acute or convalescent COVID-19. The sequenced material came from peripheral blood.

CDR3 bases: TGTGCCACCTCACCCGACAGGGACTATCAGCCCCAGCATTTT. Translation: CATSPDRDYQPQHF. This rearrangement joins TRBV19 to TRBJ1-5; 7 nucleotides align to TRBD1. Germline lookup yields CDR1 LNHDA and CDR2 SQIVND (reference sequence). The CDR3 covers 14 residues. V gave up 10 bases and J gave up 5 bases; unmatched junction bases: 11.